This T cell receptor (beta chain) originates from a study of cytomegalovirus exposure and HLA in healthy donors. PCR primers comprised 60 Vbeta and 13 Jbeta primers. This table comes from immunoSEQ multiplex PCR, and its TCRdb copy is limited to in-frame clones, with some not included. In the table there are over 70,000 clones, 74% of which are singletons. The CDR3 sequence is 14 residues long. In germline, CDR1 is SGHRS, CDR2 YFSETQ. J was trimmed by 6 bases and V by 3 bases; bases with no gene match: 4. The sequence came from a man aged 25 to 45 in good health and CMV-seropositive. The rearrangement joins TRBV5-1 to TRBJ2-2; the match to TRBD2 covers 8 bases. The sequencing input was PBMCs. The CDR3 region has the DNA TGCGCCAGCAGCTCCCCCGGGGGGGCCGGGGAGCTGTTTTTT. This sequence encodes CASSSPGGAGELFF.